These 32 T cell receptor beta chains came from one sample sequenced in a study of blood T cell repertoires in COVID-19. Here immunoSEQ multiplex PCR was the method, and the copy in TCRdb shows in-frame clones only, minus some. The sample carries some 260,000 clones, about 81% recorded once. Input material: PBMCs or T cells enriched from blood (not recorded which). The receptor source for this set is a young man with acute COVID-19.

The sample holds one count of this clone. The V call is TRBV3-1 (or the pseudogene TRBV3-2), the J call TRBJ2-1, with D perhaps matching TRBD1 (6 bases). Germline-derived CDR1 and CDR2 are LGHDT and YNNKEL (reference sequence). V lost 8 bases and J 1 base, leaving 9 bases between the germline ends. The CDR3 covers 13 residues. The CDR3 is CASQQGSYNEQFF. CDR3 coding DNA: TGTGCCAGCCAACAGGGATCCTACAATGAGCAGTTCTTC.

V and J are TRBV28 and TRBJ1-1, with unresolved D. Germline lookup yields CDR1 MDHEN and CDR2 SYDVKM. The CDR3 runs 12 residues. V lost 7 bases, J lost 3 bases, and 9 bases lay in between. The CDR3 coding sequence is TGTGCCAGCACCCTTTCTTACACTGAAGCTTTCTTT. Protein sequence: CASTLSYTEAFF.

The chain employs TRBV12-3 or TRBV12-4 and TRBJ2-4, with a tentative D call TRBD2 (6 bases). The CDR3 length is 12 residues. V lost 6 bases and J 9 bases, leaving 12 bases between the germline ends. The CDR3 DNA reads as TGTGCCAGCAGACCACTGGGGGGCATTCAGTACTTC. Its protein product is CASRPLGGIQYF.

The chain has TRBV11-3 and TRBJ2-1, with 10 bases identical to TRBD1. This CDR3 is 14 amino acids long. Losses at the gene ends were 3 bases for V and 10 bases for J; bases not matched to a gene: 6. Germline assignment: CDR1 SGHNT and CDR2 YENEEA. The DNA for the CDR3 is TGTGCCAGCAGCTTGCGGGACAGGGGAGCAGAGCAGTTCTTC. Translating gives CASSLRDRGAEQFF.

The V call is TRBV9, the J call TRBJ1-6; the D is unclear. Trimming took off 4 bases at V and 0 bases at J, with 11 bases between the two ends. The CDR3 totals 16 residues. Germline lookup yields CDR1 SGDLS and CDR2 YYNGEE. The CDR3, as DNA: TGTGCCAGCAGCTTCAGGCCCAGCTCCTATAATTCACCCCTCCACTTT. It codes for CASSFRPSSYNSPLHF.

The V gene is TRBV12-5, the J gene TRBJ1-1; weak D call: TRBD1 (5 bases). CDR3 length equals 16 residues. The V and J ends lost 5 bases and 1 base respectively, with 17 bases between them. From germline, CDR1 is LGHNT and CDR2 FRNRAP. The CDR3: CASGPNEVGPNTEAFF. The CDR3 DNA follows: TGTGCTAGTGGTCCGAACGAAGTGGGGCCGAACACTGAAGCTTTCTTT. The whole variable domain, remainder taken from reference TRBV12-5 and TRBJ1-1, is DARVTQTPRHKVTEMGQEVTMRCQPILGHNTVFWYRQTMMQGLELLAYFRNRAPLDDSGMPKDRFSAEMPDATLATLKIQPSEPRDSAVYFCASGPNEVGPNTEAFFGQGTRLTVV.

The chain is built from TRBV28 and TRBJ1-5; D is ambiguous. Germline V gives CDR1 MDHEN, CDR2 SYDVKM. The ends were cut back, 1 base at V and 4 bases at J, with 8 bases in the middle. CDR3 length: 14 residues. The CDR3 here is CASSLSTVNQPQHF. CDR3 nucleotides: TGTGCCAGCAGTTTATCCACAGTTAATCAGCCCCAGCATTTT.

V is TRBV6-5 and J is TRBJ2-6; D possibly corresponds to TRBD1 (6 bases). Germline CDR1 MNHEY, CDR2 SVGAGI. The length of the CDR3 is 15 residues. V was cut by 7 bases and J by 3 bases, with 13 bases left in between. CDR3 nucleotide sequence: TGTGCCAGCACTCTAACAGGGCTTGGGGCCAACGTCCTGACTTTC. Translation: CASTLTGLGANVLTF.

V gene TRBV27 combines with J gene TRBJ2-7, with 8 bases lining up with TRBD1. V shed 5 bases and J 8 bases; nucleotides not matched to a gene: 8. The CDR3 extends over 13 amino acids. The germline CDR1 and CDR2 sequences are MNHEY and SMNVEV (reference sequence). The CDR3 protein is CASSPRQGNKQYV. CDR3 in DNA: TGTGCCAGCAGTCCCCGACAGGGGAACAAGCAGTACGTC.

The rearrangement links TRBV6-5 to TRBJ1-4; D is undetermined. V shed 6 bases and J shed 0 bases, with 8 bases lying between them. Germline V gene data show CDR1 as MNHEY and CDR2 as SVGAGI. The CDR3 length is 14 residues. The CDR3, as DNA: TGTGCCAGCAGGCCGACTGCAACTAATGAAAAACTGTTTTTT. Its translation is CASRPTATNEKLFF.

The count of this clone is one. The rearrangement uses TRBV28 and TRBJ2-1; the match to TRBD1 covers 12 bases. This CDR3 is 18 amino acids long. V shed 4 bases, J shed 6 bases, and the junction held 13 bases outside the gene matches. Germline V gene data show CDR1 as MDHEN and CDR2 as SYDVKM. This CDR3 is CASSSGTGGSLGSNEQFF. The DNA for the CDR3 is TGTGCCAGCAGTTCCGGGACAGGGGGCTCTCTGGGTAGCAATGAGCAGTTCTTC.

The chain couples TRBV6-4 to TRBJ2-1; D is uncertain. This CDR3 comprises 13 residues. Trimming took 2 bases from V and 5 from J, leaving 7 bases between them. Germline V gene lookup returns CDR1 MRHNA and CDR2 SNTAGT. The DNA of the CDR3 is TGTGCCAGCAGTGACCAGGCCAACAATGAGCAGTTCTTC. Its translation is CASSDQANNEQFF.

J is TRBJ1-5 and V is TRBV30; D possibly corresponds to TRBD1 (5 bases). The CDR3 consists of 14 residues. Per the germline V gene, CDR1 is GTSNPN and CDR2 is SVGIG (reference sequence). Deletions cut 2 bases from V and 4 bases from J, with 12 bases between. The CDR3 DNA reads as TGTGCCTGGAGTCTCGGGGGGAGAAATCAGCCCCAGCATTTT. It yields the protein CAWSLGGRNQPQHF.

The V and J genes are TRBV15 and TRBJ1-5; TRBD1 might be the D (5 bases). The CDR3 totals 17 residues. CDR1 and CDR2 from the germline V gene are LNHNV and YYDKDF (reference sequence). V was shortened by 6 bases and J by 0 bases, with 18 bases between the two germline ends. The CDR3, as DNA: TGTGCCACCAGTTCCACAACGGGGGGGGATAGCAATCAGCCCCAGCATTTT. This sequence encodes CATSSTTGGDSNQPQHF.

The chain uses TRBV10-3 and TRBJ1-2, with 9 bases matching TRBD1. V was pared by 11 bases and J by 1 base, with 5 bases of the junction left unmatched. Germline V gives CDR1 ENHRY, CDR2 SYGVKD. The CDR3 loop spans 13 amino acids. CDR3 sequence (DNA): TGTGCCGTGACAGGGGGGATTAACTATGGCTACACCTTC. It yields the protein CAVTGGINYGYTF.

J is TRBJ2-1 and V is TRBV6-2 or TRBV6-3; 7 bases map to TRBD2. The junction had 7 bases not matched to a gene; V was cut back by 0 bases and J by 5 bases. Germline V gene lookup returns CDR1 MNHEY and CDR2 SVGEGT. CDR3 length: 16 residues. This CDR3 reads CASSYSGEGGNNEQFF. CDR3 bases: TGTGCCAGCAGTTACTCGGGAGAGGGAGGGAACAATGAGCAGTTCTTC.

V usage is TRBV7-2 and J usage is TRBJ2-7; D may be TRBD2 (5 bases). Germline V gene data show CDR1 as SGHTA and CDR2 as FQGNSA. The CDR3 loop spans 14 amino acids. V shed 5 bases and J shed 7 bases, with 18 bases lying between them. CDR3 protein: CASSTRTRPGEQYV. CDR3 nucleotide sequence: TGTGCCAGCAGCACCAGAACTAGGCCGGGGGAGCAGTACGTC.

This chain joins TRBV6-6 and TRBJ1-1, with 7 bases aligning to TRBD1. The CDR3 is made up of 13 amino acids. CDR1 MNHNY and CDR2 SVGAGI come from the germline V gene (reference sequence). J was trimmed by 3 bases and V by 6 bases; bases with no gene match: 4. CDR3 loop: CASSRDRDTEAFF. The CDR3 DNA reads TGTGCCAGCAGCCGTGACAGGGACACTGAAGCTTTCTTT.

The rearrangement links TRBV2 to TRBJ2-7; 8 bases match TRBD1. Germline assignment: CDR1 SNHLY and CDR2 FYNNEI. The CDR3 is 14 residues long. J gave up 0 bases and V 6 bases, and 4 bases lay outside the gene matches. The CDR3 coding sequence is TGTGCCAGCAGCAGGACAGGGCTCTCCTACGAGCAGTACGTC. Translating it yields CASSRTGLSYEQYV.

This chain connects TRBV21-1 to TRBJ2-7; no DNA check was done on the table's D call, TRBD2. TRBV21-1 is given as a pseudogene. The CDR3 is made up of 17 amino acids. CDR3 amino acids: CASSKAGQREGPYEQYV. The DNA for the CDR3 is TGTGCCAGCAGCAAAGCGGGCCAGCGGGAGGGCCCCTACGAGCAGTACGTC.

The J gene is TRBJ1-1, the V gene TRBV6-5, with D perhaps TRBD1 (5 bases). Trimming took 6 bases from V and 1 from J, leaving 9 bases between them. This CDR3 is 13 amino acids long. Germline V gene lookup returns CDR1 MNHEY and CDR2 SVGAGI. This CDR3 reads CASSRQRNTEAFF. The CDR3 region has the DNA TGTGCCAGCAGCCGACAGAGGAACACTGAAGCTTTCTTT.

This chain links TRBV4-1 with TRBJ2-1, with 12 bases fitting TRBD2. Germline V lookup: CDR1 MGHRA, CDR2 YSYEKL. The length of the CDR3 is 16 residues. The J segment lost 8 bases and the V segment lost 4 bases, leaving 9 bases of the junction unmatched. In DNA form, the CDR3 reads TGCGCCAGCAGCCCTATGACTAGCGGGGGTTTGTATGAGCAGTTCTTC. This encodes CASSPMTSGGLYEQFF.

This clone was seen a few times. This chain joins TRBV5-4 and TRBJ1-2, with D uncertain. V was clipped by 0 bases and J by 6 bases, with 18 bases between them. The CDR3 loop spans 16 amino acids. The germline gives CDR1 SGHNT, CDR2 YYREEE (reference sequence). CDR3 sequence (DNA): TGTGCCAGCAGCTTGGAGGTTTTGCCTACCGGGGATGGCTACACCTTC. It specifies CASSLEVLPTGDGYTF. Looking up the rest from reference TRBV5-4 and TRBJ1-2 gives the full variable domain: ETGVTQSPTHLIKTRGQQVTLRCSSQSGHNTVSWYQQALGQGPQFIFQYYREEENGRGNFPPRFSGLQFPNYSSELNVNALELDDSALYLCASSLEVLPTGDGYTFGSGTRLTVV.

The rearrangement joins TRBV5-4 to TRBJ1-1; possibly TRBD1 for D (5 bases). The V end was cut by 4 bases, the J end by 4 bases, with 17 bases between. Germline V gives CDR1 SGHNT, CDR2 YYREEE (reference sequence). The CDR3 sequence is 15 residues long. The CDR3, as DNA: TGTGCCAGCAGCGGAGAAGGAGGGGCGGGCACTGAAGCTTTCTTT. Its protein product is CASSGEGGAGTEAFF.

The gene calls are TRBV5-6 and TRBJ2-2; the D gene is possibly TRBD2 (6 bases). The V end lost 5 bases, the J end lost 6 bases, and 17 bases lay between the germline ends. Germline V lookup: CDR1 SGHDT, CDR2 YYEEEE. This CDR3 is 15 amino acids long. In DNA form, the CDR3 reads TGTGCCAGCAGAGACGCAGATAGACTAGCCGGGGAGCTGTTTTTT. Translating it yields CASRDADRLAGELFF.

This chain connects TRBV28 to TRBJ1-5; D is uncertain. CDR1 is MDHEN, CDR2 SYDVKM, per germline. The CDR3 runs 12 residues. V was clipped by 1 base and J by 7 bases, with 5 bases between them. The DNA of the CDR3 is TGTGCCAGCAGTTTATTACACCAGCCCCAGCATTTT. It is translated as CASSLLHQPQHF.

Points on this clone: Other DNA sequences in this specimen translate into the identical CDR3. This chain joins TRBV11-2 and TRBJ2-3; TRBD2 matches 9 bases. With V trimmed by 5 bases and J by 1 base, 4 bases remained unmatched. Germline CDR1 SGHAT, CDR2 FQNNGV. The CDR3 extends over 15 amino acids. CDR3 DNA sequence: TGTGCCAGCAGCCTCGAGCGGGGGGGCACAGATACGCAGTATTTT. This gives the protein CASSLERGGTDTQYF.

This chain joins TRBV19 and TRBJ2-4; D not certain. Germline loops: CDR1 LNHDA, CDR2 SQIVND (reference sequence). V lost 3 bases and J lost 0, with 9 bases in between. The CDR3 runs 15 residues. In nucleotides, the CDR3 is TGTGCCAGTAGTATTTTGCTCGGAGCCAAAAACATTCAGTACTTC. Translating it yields CASSILLGAKNIQYF.

This CDR3 is CASRPGTTYGYTF. Written as DNA, the CDR3 is TGTGCCAGCAGGCCCGGGACAACATATGGCTACACCTTC. The V call is TRBV6-5, the J call TRBJ1-2, with D possibly being TRBD1 (6 bases). With 6 bases removed from V and 5 bases from J, the gap between germline ends came to 13 bases. The CDR3 covers 13 residues. Germline V lookup: CDR1 MNHEY, CDR2 SVGAGI.

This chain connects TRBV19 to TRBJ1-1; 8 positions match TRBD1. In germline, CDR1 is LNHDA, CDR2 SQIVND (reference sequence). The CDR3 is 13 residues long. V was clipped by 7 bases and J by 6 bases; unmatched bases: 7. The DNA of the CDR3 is TGTGCCAGTATTCAACAGGGGGTTGCTGAAGCTTTCTTT. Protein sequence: CASIQQGVAEAFF.

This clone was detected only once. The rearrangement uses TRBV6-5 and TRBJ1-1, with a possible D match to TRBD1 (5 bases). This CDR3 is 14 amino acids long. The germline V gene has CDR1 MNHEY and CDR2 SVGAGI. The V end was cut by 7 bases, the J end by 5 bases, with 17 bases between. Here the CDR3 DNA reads TGTGCCAGCATTGCCGGCCAGGGAAGGACTGAAGCTTTCTTT. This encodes CASIAGQGRTEAFF.

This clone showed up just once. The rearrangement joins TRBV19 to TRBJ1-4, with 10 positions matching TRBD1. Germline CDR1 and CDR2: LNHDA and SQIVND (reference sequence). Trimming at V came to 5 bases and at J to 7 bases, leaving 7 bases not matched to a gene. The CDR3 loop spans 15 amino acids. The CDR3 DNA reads TGTGCCAGTAGTCGAGTCGACAGGGGGCCTGAAAAACTGTTTTTT. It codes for CASSRVDRGPEKLFF.